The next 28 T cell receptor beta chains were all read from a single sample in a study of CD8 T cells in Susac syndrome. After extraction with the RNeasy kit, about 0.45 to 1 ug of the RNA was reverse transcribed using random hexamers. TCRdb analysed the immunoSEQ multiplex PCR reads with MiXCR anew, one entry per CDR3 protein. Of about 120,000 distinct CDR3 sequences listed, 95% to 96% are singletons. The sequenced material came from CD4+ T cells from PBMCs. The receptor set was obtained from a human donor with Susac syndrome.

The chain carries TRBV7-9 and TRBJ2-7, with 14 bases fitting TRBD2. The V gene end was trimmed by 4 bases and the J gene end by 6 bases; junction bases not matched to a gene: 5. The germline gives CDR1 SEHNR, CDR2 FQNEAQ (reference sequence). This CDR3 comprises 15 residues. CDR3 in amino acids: CASSSGLAGAGEQYF. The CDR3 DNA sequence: TGTGCCAGCAGCTCGGGACTAGCGGGAGCGGGCGAGCAGTACTTC.

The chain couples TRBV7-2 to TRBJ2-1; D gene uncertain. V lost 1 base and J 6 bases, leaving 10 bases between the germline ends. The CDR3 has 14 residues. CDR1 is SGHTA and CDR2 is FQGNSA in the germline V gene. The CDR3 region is CASSLDRNSNEQFF. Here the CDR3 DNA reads TGTGCCAGCAGCTTAGACCGGAACTCCAATGAGCAGTTCTTC.

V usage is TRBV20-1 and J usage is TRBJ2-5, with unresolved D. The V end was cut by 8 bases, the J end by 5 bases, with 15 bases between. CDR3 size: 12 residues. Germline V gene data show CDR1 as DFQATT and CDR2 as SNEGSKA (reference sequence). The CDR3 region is CSPLLERETQYF. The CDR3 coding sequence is TGCAGTCCCCTGCTTGAACGCGAGACCCAGTACTTC.

The CDR3 loop reads CATSDSYQETQYF. Here the CDR3 DNA reads TGTGCCACCAGTGACTCGTACCAAGAGACCCAGTACTTC. The chain combines TRBV24-1 with TRBJ2-5; D gene uncertain. The CDR3 is 13 residues long. The germline V gene encodes CDR1 KGHDR and CDR2 SFDVKD. Trimming took 4 bases from V and 0 from J, leaving 5 bases between them.

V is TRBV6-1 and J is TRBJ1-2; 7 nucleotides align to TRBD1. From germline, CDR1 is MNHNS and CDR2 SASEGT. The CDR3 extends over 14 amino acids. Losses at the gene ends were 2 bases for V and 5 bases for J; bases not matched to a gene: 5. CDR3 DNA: TGTGCCAGCAGTGAAAAGGGGGCCGTGTATGGCTACACCTTC. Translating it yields CASSEKGAVYGYTF.

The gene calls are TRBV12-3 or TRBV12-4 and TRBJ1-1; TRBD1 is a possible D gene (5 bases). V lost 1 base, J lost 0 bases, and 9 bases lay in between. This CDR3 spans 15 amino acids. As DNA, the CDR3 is TGTGCCAGCAGTTTAGGGGGCCCCATGAACACTGAAGCTTTCTTT. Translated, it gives CASSLGGPMNTEAFF.

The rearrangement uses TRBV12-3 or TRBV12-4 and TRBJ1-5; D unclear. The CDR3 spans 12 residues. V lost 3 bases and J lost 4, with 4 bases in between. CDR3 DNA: TGTGCCAGCAGTTTCTATAATCAGCCCCAGCATTTT. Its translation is CASSFYNQPQHF.

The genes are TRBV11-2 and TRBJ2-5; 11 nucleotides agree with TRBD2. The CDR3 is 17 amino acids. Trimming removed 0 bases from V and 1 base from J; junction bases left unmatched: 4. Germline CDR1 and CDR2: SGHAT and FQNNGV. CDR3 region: CASSLDLAGGVQETQYF. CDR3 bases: TGTGCCAGCAGCTTAGATCTAGCGGGAGGTGTCCAAGAGACCCAGTACTTC.

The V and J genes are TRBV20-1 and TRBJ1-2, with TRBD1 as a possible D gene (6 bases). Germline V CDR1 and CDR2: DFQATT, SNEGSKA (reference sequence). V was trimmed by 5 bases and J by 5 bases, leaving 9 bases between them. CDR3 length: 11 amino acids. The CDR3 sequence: CSAGTQYGYTF. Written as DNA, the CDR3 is TGCAGTGCTGGGACACAGTATGGCTACACCTTC.

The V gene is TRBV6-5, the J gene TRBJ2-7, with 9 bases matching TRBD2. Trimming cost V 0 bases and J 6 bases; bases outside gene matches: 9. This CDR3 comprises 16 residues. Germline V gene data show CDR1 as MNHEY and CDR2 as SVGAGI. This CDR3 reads CASSYSAASGALEQYF. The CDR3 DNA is TGTGCCAGCAGTTACTCGGCGGCTAGCGGGGCCCTCGAGCAGTACTTC.

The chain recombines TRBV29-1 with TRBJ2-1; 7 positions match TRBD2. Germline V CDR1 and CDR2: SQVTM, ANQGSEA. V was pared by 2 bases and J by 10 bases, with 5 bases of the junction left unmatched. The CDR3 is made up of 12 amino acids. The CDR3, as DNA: TGCAGCGTTGAACGGGACTACCAAGAGCAGTTCTTC. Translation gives CSVERDYQEQFF.

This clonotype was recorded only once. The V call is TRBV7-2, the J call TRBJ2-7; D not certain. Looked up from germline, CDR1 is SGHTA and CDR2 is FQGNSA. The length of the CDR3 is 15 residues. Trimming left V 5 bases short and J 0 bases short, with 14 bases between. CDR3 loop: CASSAVARSSYEQYF. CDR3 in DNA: TGTGCCAGCAGCGCAGTCGCCAGGTCCTCCTACGAGCAGTACTTC.

This CDR3 is CSVEKTGGGYTF. As DNA, the CDR3 is TGCAGCGTTGAAAAGACAGGGGGTGGCTACACCTTC. The V call is TRBV29-1, the J call TRBJ1-2, with 9 bases matching TRBD1. Germline CDR1 and CDR2: SQVTM and ANQGSEA. The CDR3 length is 12 residues. The V and J ends lost 2 bases and 7 bases, in that order; junction bases with no gene match: 2.

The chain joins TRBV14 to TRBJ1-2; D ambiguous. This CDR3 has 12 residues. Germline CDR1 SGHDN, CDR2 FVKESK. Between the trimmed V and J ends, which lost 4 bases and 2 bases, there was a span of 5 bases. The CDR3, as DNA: TGTGCCAGCAGCCGCGGGAACTATGGCTACACCTTC. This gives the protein CASSRGNYGYTF.

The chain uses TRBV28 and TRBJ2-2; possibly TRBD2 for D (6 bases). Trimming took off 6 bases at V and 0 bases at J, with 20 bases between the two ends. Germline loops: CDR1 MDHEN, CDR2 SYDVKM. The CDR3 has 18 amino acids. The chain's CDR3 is CASSPLGLSSANTGELFF. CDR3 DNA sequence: TGTGCCAGCAGCCCATTGGGACTGTCCTCCGCGAACACCGGGGAGCTGTTTTTT.

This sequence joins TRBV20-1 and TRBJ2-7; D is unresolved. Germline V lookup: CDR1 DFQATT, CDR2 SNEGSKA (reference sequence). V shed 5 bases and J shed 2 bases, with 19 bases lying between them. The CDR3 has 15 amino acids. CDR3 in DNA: TGCAGTGCTCGGTCAGGCGCAGGTAATACCTACGAGCAGTACTTC. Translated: CSARSGAGNTYEQYF.

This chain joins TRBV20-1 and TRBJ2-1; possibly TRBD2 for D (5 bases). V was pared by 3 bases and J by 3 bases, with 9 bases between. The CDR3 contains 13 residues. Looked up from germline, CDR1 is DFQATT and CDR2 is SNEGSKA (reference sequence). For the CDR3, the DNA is TGCAGTGCTAGCGAGGGCCTCTACAATGAGCAGTTCTTC. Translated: CSASEGLYNEQFF.

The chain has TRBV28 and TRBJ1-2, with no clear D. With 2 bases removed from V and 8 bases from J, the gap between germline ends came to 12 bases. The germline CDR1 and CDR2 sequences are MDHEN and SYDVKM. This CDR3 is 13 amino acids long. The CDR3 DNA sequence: TGTGCCAGCAGTTTAAATATGGTGGAAGGCTACACCTTC. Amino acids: CASSLNMVEGYTF.

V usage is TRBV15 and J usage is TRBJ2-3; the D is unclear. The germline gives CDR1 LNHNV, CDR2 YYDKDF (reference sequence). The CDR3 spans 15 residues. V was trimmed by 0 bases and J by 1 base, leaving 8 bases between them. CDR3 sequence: CATSRDSYRTDTQYF. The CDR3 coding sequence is TGTGCCACCAGCAGAGATTCCTACCGCACAGATACGCAGTATTTT.

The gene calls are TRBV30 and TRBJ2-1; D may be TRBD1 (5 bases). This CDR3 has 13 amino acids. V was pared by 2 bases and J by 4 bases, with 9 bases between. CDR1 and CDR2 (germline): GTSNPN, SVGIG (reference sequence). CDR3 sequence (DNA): TGTGCCTGGAGTCTAGGGGCATACAATGAGCAGTTCTTC. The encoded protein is CAWSLGAYNEQFF.

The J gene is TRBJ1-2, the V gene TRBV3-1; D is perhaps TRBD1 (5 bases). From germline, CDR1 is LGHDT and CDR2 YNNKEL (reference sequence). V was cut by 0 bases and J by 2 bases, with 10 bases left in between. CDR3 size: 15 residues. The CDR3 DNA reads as TGTGCCAGCAGCCAAGAAGTCAGGGTCAACTATGGCTACACCTTC. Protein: CASSQEVRVNYGYTF. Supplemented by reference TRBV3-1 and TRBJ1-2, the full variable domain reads DTAVSQTPKYLVTQMGNDKSIKCEQNLGHDTMYWYKQDSKKFLKIMFSYNNKELIINETVPNRFSPKSPDKAHLNLHINSLELGDSAVYFCASSQEVRVNYGYTFGSGTRLTVV.

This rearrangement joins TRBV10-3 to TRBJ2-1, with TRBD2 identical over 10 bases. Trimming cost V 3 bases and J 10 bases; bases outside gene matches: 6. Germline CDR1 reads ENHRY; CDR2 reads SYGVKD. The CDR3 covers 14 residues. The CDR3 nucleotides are TGTGCCATCAGTGATGGGCTAGCGGGAGTAGAGCAGTTCTTC. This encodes CAISDGLAGVEQFF.

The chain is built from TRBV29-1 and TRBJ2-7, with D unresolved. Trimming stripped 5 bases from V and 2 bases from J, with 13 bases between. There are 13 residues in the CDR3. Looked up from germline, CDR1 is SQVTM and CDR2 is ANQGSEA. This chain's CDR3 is CSVYKALTYEQYF. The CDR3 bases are TGCAGCGTTTATAAGGCTTTGACCTACGAGCAGTACTTC.

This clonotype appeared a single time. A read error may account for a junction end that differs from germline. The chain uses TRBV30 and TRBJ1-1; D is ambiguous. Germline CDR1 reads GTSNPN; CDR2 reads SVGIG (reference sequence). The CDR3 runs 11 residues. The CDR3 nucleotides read TGTGCCTGGAACCCTCGCACTGAGGCTTTCTTT. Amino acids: CAWNPRTEAFF.

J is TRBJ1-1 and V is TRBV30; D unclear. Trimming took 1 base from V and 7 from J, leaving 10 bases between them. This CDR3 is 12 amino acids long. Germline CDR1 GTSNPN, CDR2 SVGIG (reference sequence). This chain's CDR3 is CAWSERAIEAFF. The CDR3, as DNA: TGTGCCTGGAGTGAGAGGGCGATTGAAGCTTTCTTT.

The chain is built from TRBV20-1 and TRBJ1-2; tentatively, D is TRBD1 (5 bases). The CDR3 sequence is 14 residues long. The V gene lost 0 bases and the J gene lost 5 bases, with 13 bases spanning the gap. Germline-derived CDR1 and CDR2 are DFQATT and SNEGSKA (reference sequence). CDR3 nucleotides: TGCAGTGCTAGAGATGACGGGACCGCTTATGGCTACACCTTC. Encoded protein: CSARDDGTAYGYTF.

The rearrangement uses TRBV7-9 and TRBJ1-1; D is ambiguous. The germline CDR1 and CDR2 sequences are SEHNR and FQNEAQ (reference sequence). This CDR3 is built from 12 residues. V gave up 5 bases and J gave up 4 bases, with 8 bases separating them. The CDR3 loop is CASSPEGTEAFF. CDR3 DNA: TGTGCCAGCAGCCCGGAGGGCACTGAAGCTTTCTTT. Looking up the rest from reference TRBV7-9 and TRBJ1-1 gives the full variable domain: DTGVSQNPRHKITKRGQNVTFRCDPISEHNRLYWYRQTLGQGPEFLTYFQNEAQLEKSRLLSDRFSAERPKGSFSTLEIQRTEQGDSAMYLCASSPEGTEAFFGQGTRLTVV.

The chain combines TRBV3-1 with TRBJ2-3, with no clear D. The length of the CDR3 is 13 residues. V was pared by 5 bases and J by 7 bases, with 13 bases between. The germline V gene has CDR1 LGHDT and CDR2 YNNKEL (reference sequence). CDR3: CASSATERHTQYF. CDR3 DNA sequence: TGTGCCAGCAGCGCTACAGAACGGCATACGCAGTATTTT.